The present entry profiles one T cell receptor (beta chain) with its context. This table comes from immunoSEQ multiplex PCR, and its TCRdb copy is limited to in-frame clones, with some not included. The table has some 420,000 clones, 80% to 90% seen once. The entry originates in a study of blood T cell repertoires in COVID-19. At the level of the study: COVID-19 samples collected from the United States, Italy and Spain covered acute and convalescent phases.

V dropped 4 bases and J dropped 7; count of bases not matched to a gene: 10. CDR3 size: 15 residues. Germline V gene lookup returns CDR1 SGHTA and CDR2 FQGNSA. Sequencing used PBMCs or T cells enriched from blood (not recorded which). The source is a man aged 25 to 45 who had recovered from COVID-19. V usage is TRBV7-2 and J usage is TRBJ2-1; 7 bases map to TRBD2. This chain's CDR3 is CASSSGGGSWNEQFF. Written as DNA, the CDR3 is TGTGCCAGCAGCTCCGGCGGCGGGAGTTGGAATGAGCAGTTCTTC.